The rows below give T cell receptor beta chains drawn from one sample of a study of OX40 agonist ivuxolimab in advanced cancers. TCRdb's copy holds only in-frame clones and misses some; the assay was immunoSEQ multiplex PCR. The sample shows about 72,000 clones, roughly four fifths of them seen only once. The source material was CD4+ or CD8+ T cells sorted from blood, sampled in a trial of the OX40 agonist ivuxolimab. The receptors originated from an adult with an advanced solid tumor such as melanoma, head and neck, liver or kidney cancer. Each CDR3 is given with its conserved first and last residue. Each record gives: J gene, V gene, D gene, CDR3 DNA, CDR3 protein. D genes are given only for firm matches.

TRBJ1-1	TRBV15	NA	TGTGCCACCAGCACCCAGCCCGTGAACACTGAAGCTTTCTTT	CATSTQPVNTEAFF
TRBJ2-2	TRBV11-2	NA	TGTGCCAGCAGCTTAACGAGGGCCGGGGAGCTGTTTTTT	CASSLTRAGELFF
TRBJ1-1	TRBV6-1	NA	TGTGCCAGCAGTCGGACAGATGAGAACACTGAAGCTTTCTTT	CASSRTDENTEAFF
TRBJ2-6	TRBV7-3	NA	TGTGCCAGCAGCCCACGGGACTCTGGGGCCAACGTCCTGACTTTC	CASSPRDSGANVLTF
TRBJ2-6	TRBV28	TRBD1	TGTGCCAGCGGGGTCCTTGGACAGGGCTCTGGGGCCAACGTCCTGACTTTC	CASGVLGQGSGANVLTF
TRBJ2-7	TRBV18	TRBD1	TGTGCCAGCTCACCATGGGACAGGAGCTCCTACGAGCAGTACTTC	CASSPWDRSSYEQYF
TRBJ2-1	TRBV5-1	TRBD2	TGCGCCAGCAGCTTGGTGTCGACTAGCGGAACCTACAATGAGCAGTTCTTC	CASSLVSTSGTYNEQFF
TRBJ1-1	TRBV25-1	NA	TGTGCCAGCAGTGAATATGGGGGGGGCTTCACTGAAGCTTTCTTT	CASSEYGGGFTEAFF
TRBJ2-1	TRBV19	TRBD2	TGTGCCAGTAGGAAAACCGGGACTAGCTCCAGCTTTACTGAGCAGTTCTTC	CASRKTGTSSSFTEQFF
TRBJ1-1	TRBV12-2	NA	TGTGCAAGTCGCTTAGTGGGTACAGGGCGATCATTAATGAACACTGAAGCTTTCTTT	CASRLVGTGRSLMNTEAFF
TRBJ2-7	TRBV7-9	NA	TGTGCCAGCAGCTGGGGGTCCTACGAGCAGTACTTC	CASSWGSYEQYF